These 8 T cell receptor beta chains came from one sample sequenced in a study of blood T cell repertoires in COVID-19. TCRdb's table, derived via immunoSEQ multiplex PCR, lists solely in-frame clones and lacks some. Of some 140,000 clones listed, roughly 79% are singletons. Sequencing was done on a sample of peripheral blood. These receptor sequences come from a man older than 75 with acute or convalescent COVID-19.

The chain recombines TRBV5-1 with TRBJ1-3; TRBD1 might be the D (6 bases). Trimming took 4 bases from V and 0 from J, leaving 20 bases between them. The CDR3 runs to 18 residues. The germline V gene encodes CDR1 SGHRS and CDR2 YFSETQ. CDR3 sequence reads: CASSPQPTGILSGNTIYF. CDR3 nucleotide sequence: TGCGCCAGCAGCCCCCAACCGACAGGAATCCTCTCTGGAAACACCATATATTTT.

The chain has TRBV11-2 and TRBJ2-2, with D maybe TRBD2 (6 bases). Trimming took 10 bases from V and 1 from J, leaving 13 bases between them. CDR3 length: 14 amino acids. Germline loops: CDR1 SGHAT, CDR2 FQNNGV. CDR3 loop: CATSRRGNTGELFF. The CDR3 DNA sequence: TGTGCCACCTCGCGGCGGGGGAACACCGGGGAGCTGTTTTTT.

The V and J genes are TRBV4-3 and TRBJ1-2; TRBD1 agrees at 10 bases. Unmatched junction bases numbered 6, after V lost 2 bases and J lost 6 bases. This CDR3 contains 15 residues. Germline CDR1 and CDR2: LGHNA and YSLEER. The CDR3: CASSQHGQGVHGYTF. In nucleotides, the CDR3 is TGCGCCAGCAGCCAACATGGACAGGGGGTCCATGGCTACACCTTC.

This clone was counted a few times. The rearrangement links TRBV18 to TRBJ2-7, with a weak D call TRBD2 (5 bases). The V and J ends lost 3 bases and 7 bases respectively, with 10 bases between them. Looked up from germline, CDR1 is KGHSH and CDR2 is LQKENI. This CDR3 has 12 amino acids. The DNA for the CDR3 is TGTGCCAGCTCACCGGAGGTCGGGGAGCAGTACTTC. The encoded protein is CASSPEVGEQYF.

This chain connects TRBV6-5 to TRBJ2-4; D is uncertain. This CDR3 has 14 residues. With 6 bases removed from V and 7 bases from J, the gap between germline ends came to 16 bases. Per germline, CDR1 MNHEY and CDR2 SVGAGI. The CDR3 nucleotides are TGTGCCAGCAGCAGCGACCGCCTTGGGAACATTCAGTACTTC. Amino acids: CASSSDRLGNIQYF.

The rearrangement joins TRBV28 to TRBJ2-3; D is ambiguous. The CDR3 covers 15 residues. Germline V CDR1 and CDR2: MDHEN, SYDVKM. Trimming removed 0 bases from V and 1 base from J, with 8 bases in between. Here the CDR3 reads CASSLWVQGTDTQYF. The CDR3 DNA sequence: TGTGCCAGCAGTTTATGGGTTCAGGGCACAGATACGCAGTATTTT.

The V and J genes are TRBV24-1 and TRBJ1-2; 7 bases line up with TRBD1. The CDR3 consists of 14 residues. V trimming: 5 bases; J trimming: 8 bases; junction bases outside the gene matches: 10. Germline-derived CDR1 and CDR2 are KGHDR and SFDVKD. The CDR3, as DNA: TGTGCCACCAGTGTCCAGACAGGGTGGAAAGGCTACACCTTC. Its protein product is CATSVQTGWKGYTF.

This chain uses TRBV5-1 with TRBJ2-3; D perhaps matches TRBD2 (6 bases). The CDR3 covers 13 residues. V was cut by 5 bases and J by 0 bases, with 7 bases left in between. Germline V gene lookup returns CDR1 SGHRS and CDR2 YFSETQ. The CDR3 DNA is TGCGCCAGCAGTCGGGGGAGCACAGATACGCAGTATTTT. Translating gives CASSRGSTDTQYF.